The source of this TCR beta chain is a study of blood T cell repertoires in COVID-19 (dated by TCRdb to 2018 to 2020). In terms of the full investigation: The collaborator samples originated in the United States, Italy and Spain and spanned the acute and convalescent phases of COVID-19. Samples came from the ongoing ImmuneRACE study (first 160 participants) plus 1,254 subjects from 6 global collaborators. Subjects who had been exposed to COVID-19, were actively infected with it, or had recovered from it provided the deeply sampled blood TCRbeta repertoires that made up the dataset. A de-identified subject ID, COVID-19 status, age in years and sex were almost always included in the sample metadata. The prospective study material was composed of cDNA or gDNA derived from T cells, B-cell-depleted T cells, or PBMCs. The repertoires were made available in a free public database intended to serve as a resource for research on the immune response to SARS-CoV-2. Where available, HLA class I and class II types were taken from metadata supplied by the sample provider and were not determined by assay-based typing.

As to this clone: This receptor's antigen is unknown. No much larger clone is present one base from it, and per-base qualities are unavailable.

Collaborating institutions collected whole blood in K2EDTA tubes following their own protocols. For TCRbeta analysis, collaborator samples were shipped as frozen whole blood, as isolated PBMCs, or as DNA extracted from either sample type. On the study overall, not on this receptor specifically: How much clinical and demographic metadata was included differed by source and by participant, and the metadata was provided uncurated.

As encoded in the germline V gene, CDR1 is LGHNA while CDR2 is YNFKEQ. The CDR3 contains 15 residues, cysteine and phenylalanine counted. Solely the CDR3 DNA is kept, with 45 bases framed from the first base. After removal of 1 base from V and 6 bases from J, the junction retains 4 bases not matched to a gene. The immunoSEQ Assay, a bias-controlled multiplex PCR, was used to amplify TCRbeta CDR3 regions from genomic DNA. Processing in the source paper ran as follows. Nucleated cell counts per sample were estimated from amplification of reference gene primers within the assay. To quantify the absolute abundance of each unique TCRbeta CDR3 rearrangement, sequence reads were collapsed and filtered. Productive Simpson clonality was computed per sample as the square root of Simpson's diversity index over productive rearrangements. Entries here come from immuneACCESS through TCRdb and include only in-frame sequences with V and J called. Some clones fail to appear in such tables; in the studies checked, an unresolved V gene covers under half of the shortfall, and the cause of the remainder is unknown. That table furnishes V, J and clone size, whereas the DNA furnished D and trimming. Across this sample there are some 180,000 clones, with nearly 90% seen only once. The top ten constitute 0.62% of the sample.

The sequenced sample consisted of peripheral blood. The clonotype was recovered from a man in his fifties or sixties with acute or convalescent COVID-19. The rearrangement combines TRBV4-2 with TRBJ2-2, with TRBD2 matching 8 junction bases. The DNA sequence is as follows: TGTGCCAGCAGCCAAGGGGCGGGGGGACCCGGGGAGCTGTTTTTT. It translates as CASSQGAGGPGELFF.